The clone carrying this TCR beta chain was seen ten or more times. The antigen is unknown. TCR beta CDR3 sequences were amplified from RNA transcripts. The TCR CDR3 first-round RT-PCR relied on the HTBI primer set. One entry per CDR3 protein, called by TCRdb with MiXCR from the multiplex PCR reads. The sample has approximately 410,000 distinct CDR3 sequences, roughly 15% seen once. This sample stems from a study of T cells in Graves' hyperthyroidism and ophthalmopathy. Findings of the study overall: Researchers report that a 13 V-J model separated ophthalmopathy from stable hyperthyroidism.

The V end lost 4 bases, the J end lost 0 bases, and 10 bases lay between the germline ends. The CDR3 runs to 14 residues. Germline V gives CDR1 SQVTM, CDR2 ANQGSEA. The source is a woman aged 18-29 years with Graves' hyperthyroidism. The material sequenced was blood. The chain carries TRBV29-1 and TRBJ2-1, with no clear D. The CDR3 region has the DNA TGCAGCGTTGTGGCGGAGAGCTCCTACAATGAGCAGTTCTTC. This codes for CSVVAESSYNEQFF.